This T cell receptor beta chain was retrieved from a study of blood T cell repertoires in COVID-19. Across the whole study: Acute-phase and convalescent COVID-19 samples originated in the United States, Italy and Spain. In each case, the material was cDNA or gDNA derived from T cells, B-cell-depleted T cells, or PBMCs.

Here immunoSEQ multiplex PCR was the method, and the copy in TCRdb shows in-frame clones only, minus some. Of roughly 240,000 clones listed, 70% to 90% are singletons. The TCR sequence derives from a man between 18 and 35 years old with active or convalescent COVID-19. The sample consisted of peripheral blood.

In DNA form, the CDR3 reads TGTGCCAGCAGCCAAGATCTGGGACAGGGGGCCACTGAAGCTTTCTTT. This sequence encodes CASSQDLGQGATEAFF. The chain links TRBV14 to TRBJ1-1; 12 nucleotides match TRBD1. Looked up from germline, CDR1 is SGHDN and CDR2 is FVKESK. Trimming at V came to 0 bases and at J to 4 bases, leaving 3 bases not matched to a gene. The CDR3 has 16 amino acids.